This TCR beta chain is from a study of T-cell memory formation after mild COVID-19. Across the study: The two donors had largely donor-specific TCR clusters.

J gave up 5 bases and V 0 bases, and 0 bases lay outside the gene matches. Germline V lookup: CDR1 LGHNT, CDR2 FRNRAP. This CDR3 is 15 amino acids long. TCRdb re-derived calls from the 5' RACE reads in MiXCR, one entry per CDR3 protein. The data show nearly 350,000 distinct CDR3 sequences, roughly 13% seen once. This clonotype was detected only a few times. The sequence was collected from a man aged 18 to 30 who had mild COVID-19 (a few samples of this study predate the infection). Cell type and time point are not known. Sequenced: PBMCs or a T cell subset sorted from them (not recorded which). The V gene is TRBV12-5, the J gene TRBJ2-3, with 12 bases matching TRBD2. CDR3: CASGLVLAGGDTQYF. CDR3 bases: TGTGCTAGTGGTTTGGTACTAGCGGGGGGAGATACGCAGTATTTT.